The sequence of this T cell receptor beta chain was determined in a study of blood T cell repertoires in COVID-19. TCRdb's copy holds only in-frame clones and misses some; the assay was immunoSEQ multiplex PCR. This sample has fewer than 45,000 clones, with nearly 90% found just once. Germline CDR1 reads SGHAT; CDR2 reads FQNNGV. The V and J ends lost 4 bases and 2 bases, in that order; junction bases with no gene match: 5. This CDR3 comprises 15 residues. The sequencing sample was made of peripheral blood. The V and J genes are TRBV11-2 and TRBJ2-5; 9 bases match TRBD2. The clonotype originates from a man aged 55 to 69 with active or convalescent COVID-19. For the CDR3, the DNA is TGTGCCAGCAGCTCCCCGGGACTAGCACAAGAGACCCAGTACTTC. Translating gives CASSSPGLAQETQYF.